Listed here are 27 T cell receptor beta chains from one sample, sequenced in a study of lymphopenia after photon versus proton radiotherapy. TCRdb's table, derived via immunoSEQ multiplex PCR, lists solely in-frame clones and lacks some. Of around 70,000 clones listed, about nine tenths are singletons. Source: peripheral blood, taken from a patient treated with photon-based radiotherapy. The receptors derive from a woman in her 70s with pancreatic cancer.

The chain uses TRBV27 and TRBJ1-1; D ambiguous. Germline V gene lookup returns CDR1 MNHEY and CDR2 SMNVEV (reference sequence). The V end was cut by 3 bases, the J end by 0 bases, with 11 bases between. CDR3 length: 15 amino acids. In DNA, the CDR3 is TGTGCCAGCAGTTTTTCCGGCAGCCTGAACACTGAAGCTTTCTTT. Its translation is CASSFSGSLNTEAFF.

The chain is built from TRBV28 and TRBJ1-1, with 7 bases lining up with TRBD1. CDR1 and CDR2 from the germline V gene are MDHEN and SYDVKM. V shed 5 bases and J 4 bases; nucleotides not matched to a gene: 7. The CDR3 is 14 amino acids. In DNA, the CDR3 is TGTGCCAGCAGTCGGTTACAGGGGAGCACTGAAGCTTTCTTT. Translation: CASSRLQGSTEAFF.

V gene TRBV9 combines with J gene TRBJ2-2; TRBD2 agrees at 10 bases. CDR3 size: 16 residues. The J segment lost 6 bases and the V segment lost 0 bases, leaving 5 bases of the junction unmatched. The germline V gene encodes CDR1 SGDLS and CDR2 YYNGEE. The CDR3 bases are TGTGCCAGCAGCGTAGCAAGCGGGAGGGCCGCCGGGGAGCTGTTTTTT. Protein sequence: CASSVASGRAAGELFF. The entire variable domain, with the rest obtained from reference TRBV9 and TRBJ2-2, is as follows: DSGVTQTPKHLITATGQRVTLRCSPRSGDLSVYWYQQSLDQGLQFLIQYYNGEERAKGNILERFSAQQFPDLHSELNLSSLELGDSALYFCASSVASGRAAGELFFGEGSRLTVL.

The V and J genes are TRBV19 and TRBJ1-5; unclear D gene. Between the trimmed V and J ends, which lost 1 base and 4 bases, there was a span of 5 bases. CDR3 size: 13 residues. The V gene's germline CDR1 is LNHDA and CDR2 SQIVND (reference sequence). The CDR3 here is CASSIAKNQPQHF. The DNA of the CDR3 is TGTGCCAGTAGTATAGCGAAGAATCAGCCCCAGCATTTT.

The V gene is TRBV20-1, the J gene TRBJ2-1; no clear D gene. V dropped 0 bases and J dropped 10 bases, with 7 bases sitting between them. The CDR3 extends over 11 amino acids. Germline-derived CDR1 and CDR2 are DFQATT and SNEGSKA (reference sequence). The CDR3 sequence: CSARDEMEQFF. The CDR3 nucleotides are TGCAGTGCTAGAGATGAGATGGAGCAGTTCTTC.

The chain links TRBV11-2 to TRBJ2-7, with D tentatively TRBD2 (6 bases). Deletions cut 7 bases from V and 3 bases from J, with 19 bases between. The germline V gene encodes CDR1 SGHAT and CDR2 FQNNGV. The CDR3 extends over 15 amino acids. CDR3 DNA sequence: TGTGCCAGCAAAGACCGGGGACCCGGGGGCTACGAGCAGTACTTC. This translates into CASKDRGPGGYEQYF.

The chain is built from TRBV7-2 and TRBJ1-3; D is uncertain. Deletions cut 5 bases from V and 4 bases from J, with 15 bases between. This CDR3 contains 15 residues. Germline CDR1 reads SGHTA; CDR2 reads FQGNSA. CDR3 coding DNA: TGTGCCAGCAGCCTCCCCGTAGGGCCAGGAAACACCATATATTTT. Its protein product is CASSLPVGPGNTIYF.

The chain carries TRBV9 and TRBJ2-1; 12 bases map to TRBD2. The J segment lost 7 bases and the V segment lost 0 bases, leaving 5 bases of the junction unmatched. In germline, CDR1 is SGDLS, CDR2 YYNGEE. The CDR3 runs to 16 residues. This chain's CDR3 is CASSVGLAGGRNEQFF. For the CDR3, the DNA is TGTGCCAGCAGCGTAGGCCTAGCGGGAGGGAGGAATGAGCAGTTCTTC.

There are a few counts of this clone. The CDR3 sequence: CASSIYSGGLNEKLFF. In nucleotides, the CDR3 is TGTGCCAGCAGCATTTACTCAGGGGGCTTGAATGAAAAACTGTTTTTT. The chain combines TRBV5-6 with TRBJ1-4; 8 bases fit TRBD1. The CDR3 contains 16 residues. Trimming at V came to 4 bases and at J to 5 bases, leaving 10 bases not matched to a gene. CDR1 is SGHDT, CDR2 YYEEEE, per germline.

The chain joins TRBV19 to TRBJ1-5; no firm D call. Trimming left V 2 bases short and J 5 bases short, with 10 bases between. Per the germline V gene, CDR1 is LNHDA and CDR2 is SQIVND (reference sequence). The CDR3 length is 14 residues. CDR3 amino acids: CASSIPRRDQPQHF. The CDR3 coding sequence is TGTGCCAGTAGTATACCGAGACGGGATCAGCCCCAGCATTTT.

This sequence joins TRBV5-5 and TRBJ2-7, with 8 bases matching TRBD1. This CDR3 has 16 amino acids. Germline CDR1 reads SGHKS; CDR2 reads YYEKEE (reference sequence). With V trimmed by 4 bases and J by 4 bases, 13 bases remained unmatched. CDR3 loop: CASSRTPGQVMYEQYF. CDR3 sequence (DNA): TGTGCCAGCAGCCGGACCCCGGGACAGGTGATGTACGAGCAGTACTTC.

The rearrangement uses TRBV28 and TRBJ2-5; perhaps TRBD2 as D (6 bases). V was clipped by 3 bases and J by 4 bases, with 15 bases between them. This CDR3 region has 15 residues. CDR1 MDHEN and CDR2 SYDVKM come from the germline V gene. CDR3 residues: CASSLGGTIGETQYF. The CDR3 DNA reads as TGTGCCAGCAGTTTGGGAGGAACCATAGGAGAGACCCAGTACTTC.

This chain uses TRBV25-1 with TRBJ2-1; either TRBD1 or TRBD2 may supply D (5 bases each). This CDR3 is built from 14 residues. Per germline, CDR1 MGHDK and CDR2 SYGVNS. Trimming left V 6 bases short and J 6 bases short, with 15 bases between. Here the CDR3 reads CASSDDRGGNEQFF. The CDR3 DNA follows: TGTGCCAGCAGCGACGACCGGGGCGGCAATGAGCAGTTCTTC.

The V call is TRBV19, the J call TRBJ1-3; maybe TRBD1 (6 bases). The germline CDR1 and CDR2 sequences are LNHDA and SQIVND (reference sequence). This CDR3 region has 16 residues. V dropped 7 bases and J dropped 0 bases, with 16 bases sitting between them. CDR3 loop: CASTSRTESSGNTIYF. In DNA, the CDR3 is TGTGCCAGTACCTCCCGGACAGAGAGCTCTGGAAACACCATATATTTT.

This chain joins TRBV4-2 and TRBJ2-7, with 10 bases aligning to TRBD1. Germline-derived CDR1 and CDR2 are LGHNA and YNFKEQ. The CDR3 is 16 residues long. The junction had 11 bases not matched to a gene; V was cut back by 3 bases and J by 6 bases. The CDR3 is CASSHDLSRQGAEQYF. Here the CDR3 DNA reads TGTGCCAGCAGCCACGATCTTTCCCGACAGGGGGCCGAGCAGTACTTC.

The chain combines TRBV11-1 with TRBJ1-1; D uncertain. Trimming took 7 bases from V and 7 from J, leaving 13 bases between them. The germline V gene encodes CDR1 SGHAT and CDR2 FQDESV (reference sequence). There are 12 residues in the CDR3. The CDR3 DNA is TGTGCCAGCACCGTAGGCGAGGGTGAAGCTTTCTTT. Amino acids: CASTVGEGEAFF.

This sequence joins TRBV7-9 and TRBJ2-2; 9 positions agree with TRBD1. CDR3 length equals 15 residues. The V gene's germline CDR1 is SEHNR and CDR2 FQNEAQ (reference sequence). V trimming: 4 bases; J trimming: 5 bases; junction bases outside the gene matches: 5. The DNA of the CDR3 is TGTGCCAGCAGCTCCCCGGGACAGGGTACCGGGGAGCTGTTTTTT. Protein sequence: CASSSPGQGTGELFF.

This CDR3 is CASSLGPSGMNEKLFF. In DNA form, the CDR3 reads TGTGCCAGCAGCTTGGGCCCGTCAGGGATGAATGAAAAACTGTTTTTT. The chain carries TRBV5-6 and TRBJ1-4, with a tentative D call TRBD1 (5 bases). Trimming stripped 0 bases from V and 5 bases from J, with 14 bases between. The CDR3 has 16 residues. Germline V gene lookup returns CDR1 SGHDT and CDR2 YYEEEE.

This chain uses TRBV4-2 with TRBJ2-7; D tentatively reads TRBD1 or TRBD2 (5 bases each). The CDR3 is 15 residues long. Germline assignment: CDR1 LGHNA and CDR2 YNFKEQ. Trimming pared 5 bases from V and 5 bases from J, leaving 19 bases between. CDR3 in DNA: TGTGCCAGCAGCTTCCAGGGAGCCGATGCAAACGAGCAGTACTTC. Translated, it gives CASSFQGADANEQYF.

This clone came up a few times. The V call is TRBV5-1, the J call TRBJ2-7, with TRBD1 matching over 8 bases. The length of the CDR3 is 13 residues. The junction had 6 bases not matched to a gene; V was cut back by 6 bases and J by 4 bases. The germline CDR1 and CDR2 sequences are SGHRS and YFSETQ. The CDR3 spells CASTPTGAYEQYF. The CDR3 DNA sequence: TGCGCCAGCACCCCGACAGGGGCGTACGAGCAGTACTTC.

The rearrangement links TRBV11-2 to TRBJ2-7; no clear D. In germline, CDR1 is SGHAT, CDR2 FQNNGV. The V end lost 1 base, the J end lost 0 bases, and 16 bases lay between the germline ends. The CDR3 covers 17 residues. The CDR3 here is CASSLARGKTSSYEQYF. Here the CDR3 DNA reads TGTGCCAGCAGCTTAGCCCGTGGAAAAACCAGCTCCTACGAGCAGTACTTC. The variable domain in full, completed from reference TRBV11-2 and TRBJ2-7, reads EAGVAQSPRYKIIEKRQSVAFWCNPISGHATLYWYQQILGQGPKLLIQFQNNGVVDDSQLPKDRFSAERLKGVDSTLKIQPAKLEDSAVYLCASSLARGKTSSYEQYFGPGTRLTVT.

CDR3 DNA: TGTGCCAGCAGTCCAAGCGGAGTCTACAATGAGCAGTTCTTC. Its translation is CASSPSGVYNEQFF. This chain joins TRBV2 and TRBJ2-1; D is perhaps TRBD2 (5 bases). The CDR3 is made up of 14 amino acids. Germline CDR1 SNHLY, CDR2 FYNNEI. V shed 5 bases and J shed 3 bases, with 11 bases lying between them. Using reference TRBV2 and TRBJ2-1 for the parts outside the CDR3, the full variable domain is EPEVTQTPSHQVTQMGQEVILRCVPISNHLYFYWYRQILGQKVEFLVSFYNNEISEKSEIFDDQFSVERPDGSNFTLKIRSTKLEDSAMYFCASSPSGVYNEQFFGPGTRLTVL.

The V gene is TRBV6-1, the J gene TRBJ1-5; tentative D call: TRBD1 (5 bases). Germline V CDR1 and CDR2: MNHNS, SASEGT. This CDR3 is 14 amino acids long. Trimming took 5 bases from V and 5 from J, leaving 13 bases between them. The CDR3 DNA reads as TGTGCCAGCAGTCAATTGACAGCCGATCAGCCCCAGCATTTT. It yields the protein CASSQLTADQPQHF.

This chain links TRBV5-1 with TRBJ2-7; 15 positions agree with TRBD2. The CDR3 is made up of 16 amino acids. J gave up 6 bases and V 5 bases, and 9 bases lay outside the gene matches. Per germline, CDR1 SGHRS and CDR2 YFSETQ. This CDR3 is CASSPGLAGGPSEQYF. In DNA, the CDR3 is TGCGCCAGCAGTCCCGGACTAGCGGGAGGGCCTAGCGAGCAGTACTTC.

CDR3 coding DNA: TGTGCCAGCAGCCCCCCTTATGCAGGGACCCCCGTGAGGGCCAAAAACATTCAGTACTTC. It specifies CASSPPYAGTPVRAKNIQYF. The V gene is TRBV13, the J gene TRBJ2-4; either TRBD1 or TRBD2 may fit D (5 bases each). The CDR3 spans 20 residues. Per germline, CDR1 PRHDT and CDR2 FYEKMQ (reference sequence). V lost 5 bases to trimming and J lost 1 base, with 27 bases between them.

With regard to this clone: At one of its ends the junction is not consistent with the germline gene, which may arise from a read error. This rearrangement joins TRBV7-7 to TRBJ2-3; D gene ambiguous. CDR3 length equals 13 residues. CDR1 is SSHAT, CDR2 FNYEAQ, per germline (reference sequence). Here the CDR3 DNA reads TGTGCTAGCAGCTTAAGAGAAACAGATACGCAGTATTTT. It yields the protein CASSLRETDTQYF.

This chain connects TRBV9 to TRBJ2-3; TRBD2 matches 13 bases. This CDR3 contains 15 residues. Germline trimming cut 6 bases from V and 6 bases from J; bases unmatched to any gene: 7. The germline gives CDR1 SGDLS, CDR2 YYNGEE. The CDR3 DNA follows: TGTGCCAGCACCGTGGGGACTAGCGGGACGGATACGCAGTATTTT. It codes for CASTVGTSGTDTQYF.